This note documents a single T cell receptor (beta chain) sequence. TCRdb fed the reads into MiXCR, producing one record per CDR3 protein. The table has about 97,000 distinct CDR3 sequences, about a third seen once. This sample is drawn from a study of type 1 regulatory T cells. Study-level background: T-allo10 is an in vitro-generated, Tr1-enriched CD4 T cell product specific for alloantigen.

The germline gives CDR1 KGHSH, CDR2 LQKENI. This CDR3 is built from 13 residues. The ends were cut back, 1 base at V and 4 bases at J, with 7 bases in the middle. This chain connects TRBV18 to TRBJ1-1, with D perhaps TRBD1 (5 bases). Sequenced sample: CD4+ T cells, either the whole sample or a sorted fraction (not recorded which). The clonotype comes from a human donor in good health. CDR3 in DNA: TGTGCCAGCTCACCACTGGGGACCACTGAAGCTTTCTTT. This gives the protein CASSPLGTTEAFF.